This entry features one T cell receptor beta chain sequence. Its target is not known. Germline and genes: mouse. The read halts 1 residue ahead of the CDR3 end, with the missing end drawn from the germline J gene. Other DNA sequences within the sample encode an identical CDR3. Sequenced by immunoSEQ multiplex PCR; TCRdb stores in-frame clones only, minus some. The table lists 1,500 to 2,000 clones, about 50% of them singletons. These data belong to a study of tissue T cells after allogeneic stem cell transplantation. Time point here: mouse harvest day 14 after allogeneic transplant. The graft held 10^6 splenic CD5+ T cells and 10^7 T-cell-depleted bone marrow cells. Tissues came from B6→BALB/c major-mismatch GVHD mice at day 7 or 14. Whole-study results and caveats: In patients and mice, blood and spleen missed much of tissue repertoire.

This CDR3 is built from 14 residues. Germline lookup yields CDR1 KGHTA and CDR2 FQNQQP. Sequencing was performed on spleen. This sequence originates from a female BALB/c mouse given C57BL/6 T cells with graft-versus-host disease after an allogeneic hematopoietic cell transplant. The gene calls are TRBV23 and TRBJ2-7. The part of the CDR3 DNA that was read is TGCTCCAGCAGTCAATCGAGGGGGGTGGGGGAACAGTAC. Its protein product is CSSSQSRGVGEQY. The full CDR3 protein is CSSSQSRGVGEQYF.